This is a list of T cell receptor beta chains from one sample in a study of cytomegalovirus exposure and HLA in healthy donors. The data were produced by immunoSEQ multiplex PCR, yet TCRdb's version contains in-frame clones alone and is incomplete. The table shows about 150,000 clones, with approximately 86% occurring only once. Sequenced: PBMCs. All receptors derive from a woman in her thirties or forties in good health and CMV-seronegative. The CDR3 runs from the conserved cysteine through the conserved F or W. The D gene is left open where the match is weak. Size is omitted from some rows. Given values are once, few, many or a class for expanded clones.

>14|TRBJ2-5|TRBV11-3|NA|NA
TGTGCCAGCAGCTTAACTGGGAGTCGGGGTGAGCAGTACTTC
CASSLTGSRGEQYF
>15|TRBJ2-3|TRBV9|NA|TRBD2
TGTGCCAGCAGTATAGCGGGAGCGGGCACAGATACGCAGTATTTT
CASSIAGAGTDTQYF
>17|TRBJ2-1|TRBV28|NA|TRBD2
TGTGCCAGCAGTTCGCCGGGTTCACGGGAGGGGAAGAATGAGCAGTTCTTC
CASSSPGSREGKNEQFF
>16|TRBJ2-1|TRBV9|NA|TRBD2
TGTGCCAGCAGCGTCCCAGCGGGAGTATTCAACAATGAGCAGTTCTTC
CASSVPAGVFNNEQFF
>15|TRBJ2-3|TRBV6-5|once|TRBD2
TGTGCCAGCAGTGTACTAGCGGGAGGGGAAGATACGCAGTATTTT
CASSVLAGGEDTQYF
>15|TRBJ2-2|TRBV5-4|NA|TRBD1
TGTGCCAGCAGCTTCAGGGACAGGGGAACCGGGGAGCTGTTTTTT
CASSFRDRGTGELFF
>15|TRBJ1-1|TRBV27|NA|TRBD1
TGTGCCAGCAGTCTACGAATGGGGGCCAGGGGGCTCGCTTTCTTT
CASSLRMGARGLAFF
>14|TRBJ2-7|TRBV2|once|NA
TGTGCCAGCACCATCGAGGACAGCCCCTACGAGCAGTACTTC
CASTIEDSPYEQYF
>14|TRBJ2-3|TRBV5-1|once|NA
TGCGCCAGCAGCTCCGGGTTAGGCACAGATACGCAGTATTTT
CASSSGLGTDTQYF
>13|TRBJ1-1|TRBV5-1|NA|TRBD1
TGCGCCAGCAGCGCAGGACAGGGCCCCGAAGCTTTCTTT
CASSAGQGPEAFF
>16|TRBJ2-4|TRBV11-3|NA|TRBD2
TGTGCCAGCAGCAGCTTAGGAGGGGGACTAGCGGACGTTCAGTACTTC
CASSSLGGGLADVQYF
>15|TRBJ2-1|TRBV19|NA|TRBD2
TGTGCCAGTAGTGGAGGGACTAGCCCTTACAATGAGCAGTTCTTC
CASSGGTSPYNEQFF
>15|TRBJ2-1|TRBV9|NA|TRBD2
TGTGCCAGCAGCGCCCGAGGCGGGGGGTACAATGAGCAGTTCTTC
CASSARGGGYNEQFF
>15|TRBJ2-3|TRBV5-1|once|NA
TGCGCCAGCAGCTTGGGGGGCCTAAGCACAGATACGCAGTATTTT
CASSLGGLSTDTQYF
>14|TRBJ2-7|TRBV28|NA|TRBD2
TGTGCCAGCAGTTCAGGGACTAGCGCAACCGAGCAGTACTTC
CASSSGTSATEQYF
>16|TRBJ2-1|TRBV7-9|NA|NA
TGTTCCAGCAGCTTACCCGAAGGGAGCGGCCTCAATGAGCAGTTCTTC
CSSSLPEGSGLNEQFF
>15|TRBJ2-1|TRBV13|NA|NA
TGTGCCAGCAGCTTACTTTCAGGAGGGGTCAATGAGCGGTTCTTC
CASSLLSGGVNERFF
>16|TRBJ2-3|TRBV27|NA|TRBD2
TGTGCCAGCACCCCCTTGGTGGCGGGAGCCCCAGATACGCAGTATTTT
CASTPLVAGAPDTQYF
>13|TRBJ2-7|TRBV11-3|NA|TRBD1
TGTGCCAGCAGCTCGACAGGGCCCTCCGAGCAGTACTTC
CASSSTGPSEQYF
>15|TRBJ1-2|TRBV6-5|NA|NA
TGTGCCAGCAGTGTTTCGGGCGGGGGAAGCTATGGCTACACCTTC
CASSVSGGGSYGYTF
>15|TRBJ1-3|TRBV5-8|once|TRBD1
TGTGCCAGCAGCCTACCGACAGGGGCTGGAAACACCATATATTTT
CASSLPTGAGNTIYF
>13|TRBJ2-7|TRBV29-1|few|TRBD1
TGCAGCGTTGCCCCAACAGGGGCCTACGAGCAGTACTTC
CSVAPTGAYEQYF
>15|TRBJ2-7|TRBV5-4|few|NA
TGTGCCAGCAGCCAGCCCGCGACAGCGAGCTACGAGCAGTACTTC
CASSQPATASYEQYF